Described below is a single T cell receptor beta chain sequence and its context. Antigen: not known. Its ends do not fully match the called genes, so a read error is possible. These data come from a study of tumor-infiltrating lymphocytes in primary liver carcinoma. Looking at the study overall: Per sample, productive TCRbeta reads numbered roughly 3.5 to 7.13 million, similar across tissue types.

Each 20-30 mg portion of unsorted bulk tissue served as the source for co-extraction of RNA and DNA. Primary liver carcinomas in the patients were surgically resected. With a constant-region primer, TCR beta cDNA was made from approximately 500 ng of total RNA. Slightly modified ARM-PCR, run as three nested multiplex PCR rounds, produced the TCR beta libraries. A C-beta reverse primer and TRBV1-TRBV30 forward primers served in each of the first two PCR rounds, at approximately 10 cycles apiece. TCRdb passed the multiplex PCR reads through MiXCR, listing each CDR3 protein once. The data contain around 35,000 distinct CDR3 sequences, 75% of them seen just once; the ten biggest clones take up 35% to 45%. Overall study results and limits: Tumors had a significantly higher top-250-clone fraction than blood (p = 0.039).

Germline values: CDR1 MDHEN, CDR2 SYDVKM. CDR3 length: 17 residues. The TCR comes from a man between 35 and 55 years old with primary liver carcinoma and hepatitis B virus infection. This chain links TRBV28 with TRBJ2-7; D is unclear. The specimen sequenced was tumor-adjacent normal liver tissue. In nucleotides, the CDR3 is TGTGCCAGCAGCTCCTCAGAACGATGCCTCACGGCCTATGAGCAGTACTTC. It translates to CASSSSERCLTAYEQYF. Supplemented by reference TRBV28 and TRBJ2-7, the full variable domain reads DVKVTQSSRYLVKRTGEKVFLECVQDMDHENMFWYRQDPGLGLRLIYFSYDVKMKEKGDIPEGYSVSREKKERFSLILESASTNQTSMYLCASSSSERCLTAYEQYFGPGTRLTVT.